The rows below give T cell receptor beta chains drawn from one sample of a study of CD8+CD57+ T cells in acquired aplastic anemia. TCRdb redid the calling of the reads with MiXCR, one entry per CDR3 protein. Among 400,000 to 450,000 distinct CDR3 sequences, 60% to 80% were seen once, and the ten largest hold less than 4%. Sequencing was carried out using sorted CD4+, CD8+, or CD8+CD57+ T cells (not recorded which) from PBMCs. The receptors derive from a human donor in good health, serving as a control. CDR3s include the opening cysteine and the closing phenylalanine or tryptophan. The D gene is left open where the match is weak. The listing skips clone size in some rows; elsewhere it reads once, few, many or a size class.

size,J,V,D,DNA,CDR3
-,TRBJ1-1,TRBV19,-,TGTGCCAGTAGTAAGTTTTGGGGCACTGAAGCTTTCTTT,CASSKFWGTEAFF
-,TRBJ1-6,TRBV7-2,-,TGTGCCAGCAGCTCATCGTCGTCCTATACTTCTCCCCTCCTCCACTTT,CASSSSSSYTSPLLHF
-,TRBJ1-6,TRBV5-1,TRBD1,TGCGCCAGCAGCTACGGACAGGGGTCACCCCTCCACTTT,CASSYGQGSPLHF
-,TRBJ1-3,TRBV7-2,-,TGTGCCAGCAGCCTACGGACAGAGGGCACTGGAAACACCATATATTTT,CASSLRTEGTGNTIYF
-,TRBJ1-2,TRBV5-1,-,TGTGCCAGCAGCTCAGAGGCGGACAGAGATGGCTACACCTTC,CASSSEADRDGYTF
-,TRBJ1-6,TRBV7-9,-,TGCGCCAGCAACTCCTGTACAGGATCTAATTCACCCTACCACTTT,CASNSCTGSNSPYHF
-,TRBJ1-1,TRBV7-8,-,TGTGCCAGCAGCGTAGCGTACGGGTCTTTAAATCAGCCCGTAGCTTTCTTT,CASSVAYGSLNQPVAFF
-,TRBJ1-3,TRBV15,TRBD1,TGTGCCACCAGCGACAGGGGCTCTGGAAACACCATATATTTT,CATSDRGSGNTIYF
few,TRBJ2-5,TRBV5-6,TRBD1,TGTGCCAGCAGCCTCATGGGGGACAGTCAAGAGACCCAGTACTTC,CASSLMGDSQETQYF
-,TRBJ2-5,TRBV5-4,-,TGTGCCAGCAGCCCACTACCCGGGTACTTC,CASSPLPGYF
-,TRBJ2-7,TRBV7-3,TRBD1,TGTGCCAGCAGCAAAGACAGGGAAGGCTGCCTACAGCTCTTC,CASSKDREGCLQLF
-,TRBJ1-1,TRBV11-1,-,TGTGCCAGCAGCAGAGAGCGGAAGGGACGGGGGAACACTGAAGCTTTCTTT,CASSRERKGRGNTEAFF
-,TRBJ1-6,TRBV7-2,TRBD1,TGTGCCAGCAGCTGGGACAGGGAAGGCTCTGGGGCCAACCACTTT,CASSWDREGSGANHF
-,TRBJ2-3,TRBV20-1,-,TGCAGTGCTAGAGATGCCTTTGGGGACTGCACAGATACGCAGTATTTT,CSARDAFGDCTDTQYF
-,TRBJ2-5,TRBV29-1,-,TGCAGCGTTGAGGGGGGGGCAGCTAACTACGACCAGTACTTC,CSVEGGAANYDQYF
-,TRBJ2-7,TRBV7-9,-,TGTGCCAGCAGCTCCGGCGGGAATTGCTACCAAGAGACGTACTTC,CASSSGGNCYQETYF
-,TRBJ2-7,TRBV13,TRBD2,TGTGCCAGCAGCGCCGCTACTAGCGGGGGCCGAAAGCAAGAGCAGTACTTC,CASSAATSGGRKQEQYF
-,TRBJ2-7,TRBV7-2,TRBD1,TGTGCCAGCAGCGGACAGGGTTTCGGTGCCTACGAGCAGTACTTC,CASSGQGFGAYEQYF
-,TRBJ2-1,TRBV12-3/TRBV12-4,TRBD2,TGCGCCAGCAGAGCGGACGGACCCGGGGGGTCCTCCTACAATGAGCAGTTCTTC,CASRADGPGGSSYNEQFF
-,TRBJ1-2,TRBV7-3,-,TGTGCCAGCAGCCACGGGGGGGTCGGCACTGGGGACCCGTTC,CASSHGGVGTGDPF
-,TRBJ1-1,TRBV20-1,-,TGCAGTGCTCTAGACGCGAGAAAGAACACTGAAGCTTTCTTT,CSALDARKNTEAFF
-,TRBJ2-3,TRBV9,TRBD2,TGTGCCAGCGGTACTAGCGGGATCGGGGGTACGCAGTATTTT,CASGTSGIGGTQYF
-,TRBJ1-4,TRBV7-4,-,TGTGCCAGCAGCTGTGGCACCGTCGGCGAAAAACTGTTTTTT,CASSCGTVGEKLFF
many,TRBJ1-1,TRBV11-2,TRBD1,TGTGCCAGCAGCTTCCGACAGGGAGGCACTGAAGCTTTCTTT,CASSFRQGGTEAFF
-,TRBJ1-1,TRBV4-3,-,TGCGCCAGCAGCCGTCAGGGAGGAGGGACTGAAGCTTTCTTT,CASSRQGGGTEAFF
many,TRBJ2-1,TRBV20-1,-,TGCAGTGCTAGAGATCGCCTATACAATGAGCAGTTCTTC,CSARDRLYNEQFF
-,TRBJ2-7,TRBV24-1,TRBD1,TGTGCCACCAGTGATCCCGGGACAGGGGTAGGCGAGCAGTACTTC,CATSDPGTGVGEQYF
once,TRBJ2-7,TRBV7-2,-,TGTGCCAGCAGCAAAGCAGGGAGACGTCAGCCCCAGCATCAGTACTTC,CASSKAGRRQPQHQYF
once,TRBJ1-5,TRBV20-1,-,TGCAGTGCCCCAGCTGGGGGGCTACGAGATCAGCCCCAGCATTTT,CSAPAGGLRDQPQHF
few,TRBJ2-4,TRBV2,TRBD1,TGTGCCAGCGGGCGTCAGGGGGTGAGGAACATTCAGTACTTC,CASGRQGVRNIQYF
many,TRBJ1-2,TRBV3-1,TRBD1,TGTGCCAGCAGCGATCATTCGGACAGGGGCATCTATGGCTACACCTTC,CASSDHSDRGIYGYTF
-,TRBJ1-2,TRBV6-5,-,TGTGCCAGCAGGGCAGGGACGAACTATGGCTACACCTTC,CASRAGTNYGYTF
many,TRBJ2-1,TRBV3-1,TRBD1,TGTGCCAGCAGCCAAGATTGGAGTGGGACAGCTGAGCAGTTCTTC,CASSQDWSGTAEQFF
many,TRBJ2-7,TRBV19,TRBD1,TGTGCCAGTAGTATCTCGGGCCCCAGGGGGCCCGAGCAGTACTTC,CASSISGPRGPEQYF
-,TRBJ2-2,TRBV7-2,TRBD1,TGTGCCAGCAGCACGAACTCCGGGACAGGGCAAGCTGGGGAGCTGTTTTTT,CASSTNSGTGQAGELFF
few,TRBJ1-5,TRBV10-3,-,TGTGCCAGCAGTGAAGATGGGGGGCTACAGCATTTT,CASSEDGGLQHF
many,TRBJ2-7,TRBV4-3,-,TGCGCCAGCAGCCAAGATAACACCCTCAAGCAGTACTTC,CASSQDNTLKQYF
-,TRBJ2-7,TRBV19,-,TGTGCCAGTAGCGTCGCGGGGTCCCACGAGCAGTACTTC,CASSVAGSHEQYF
many,TRBJ2-3,TRBV7-9,-,TGTGCCAGCACCACAACAGATACGCAGTATTTT,CASTTTDTQYF
-,TRBJ2-5,TRBV7-2,-,TGTGCCAGCAGCGCCGGTACATACAATGAGCCGCACTTCTTC,CASSAGTYNEPHFF
-,TRBJ2-2,TRBV5-5,-,TGCGCCAGCAGCTTGGACAGGAACACCGGGGAGCTGTTTTTT,CASSLDRNTGELFF
-,TRBJ2-6,TRBV9,-,TGTGCCAGCAGCGTAACGGGGATCGGGGCCAACGTCCTGACTTTC,CASSVTGIGANVLTF
-,TRBJ1-1,TRBV7-3,-,TGTGCCAGCTCGAGAGGGGGTGAGGCTCCCGCTTTCACTGAAGCTTTCTTT,CASSRGGEAPAFTEAFF
-,TRBJ2-7,TRBV7-6,TRBD1,TGTGCCAGCAGCCCATCCAGGGGGCCAGACTACGAGCAGTACTTC,CASSPSRGPDYEQYF
-,TRBJ2-7,TRBV11-2,-,TGTGCCAGCAGCCTAGCTAGTCCCGACTCCTACGAGCAGTACTTC,CASSLASPDSYEQYF
once,TRBJ1-2,TRBV7-8,-,TGTGCCAGCAGCCCGGGGGGCGCGATGAACACTGAAGCTACCTTC,CASSPGGAMNTEATF
many,TRBJ1-5,TRBV12-3/TRBV12-4,-,TGTGCCAGCAGTTTAATCCGAGGACCCACATACCTCAATCAGCCCCAGCATTTT,CASSLIRGPTYLNQPQHF
-,TRBJ1-5,TRBV20-1,-,TGCAGTGCTAGGTTACTAGCGGGGGATGGGCAGCCCCAGCATTTT,CSARLLAGDGQPQHF
once,TRBJ1-6,TRBV2,-,TGTGCCAGCAGTGAGCAGGGTTTCACGAATTCACCCCTCCACTTT,CASSEQGFTNSPLHF
few,TRBJ2-5,TRBV7-9,TRBD1,TGTGCCAGCAGTACAGGGACAGGGGGCACGGAGACCCAGTACTTC,CASSTGTGGTETQYF